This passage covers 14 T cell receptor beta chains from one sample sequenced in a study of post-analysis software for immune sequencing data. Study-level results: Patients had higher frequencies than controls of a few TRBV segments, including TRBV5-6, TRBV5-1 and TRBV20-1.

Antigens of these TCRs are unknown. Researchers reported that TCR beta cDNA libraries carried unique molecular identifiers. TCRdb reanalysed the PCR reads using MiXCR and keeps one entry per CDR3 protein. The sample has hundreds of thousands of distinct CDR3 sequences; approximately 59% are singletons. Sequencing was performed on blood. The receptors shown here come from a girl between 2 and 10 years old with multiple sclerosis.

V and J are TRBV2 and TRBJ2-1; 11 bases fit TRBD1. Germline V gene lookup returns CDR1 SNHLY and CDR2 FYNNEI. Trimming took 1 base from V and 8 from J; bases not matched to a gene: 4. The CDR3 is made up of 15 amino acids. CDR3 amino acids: CASSEGTGGGYEQFF. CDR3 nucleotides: TGTGCCAGCAGTGAAGGGACAGGGGGCGGGTATGAGCAGTTCTTC.

The CDR3 sequence is CAIAPARPSTDTQYF. The CDR3 DNA reads TGTGCCATCGCCCCGGCCCGCCCAAGCACAGATACGCAGTATTTT. The chain uses TRBV10-3 and TRBJ2-3; no definite D call. This CDR3 region has 15 residues. The V gene's germline CDR1 is ENHRY and CDR2 SYGVKD. Trimming shortened V by 8 bases and J by 0 bases, and 15 bases separated the two germline ends.

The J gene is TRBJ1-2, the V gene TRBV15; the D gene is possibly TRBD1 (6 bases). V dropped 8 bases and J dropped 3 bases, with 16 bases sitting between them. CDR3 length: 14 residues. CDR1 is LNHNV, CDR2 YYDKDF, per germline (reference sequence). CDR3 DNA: TGTGCCACCGGAGGGAGCGGGACATACTATGGCTACACCTTC. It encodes CATGGSGTYYGYTF.

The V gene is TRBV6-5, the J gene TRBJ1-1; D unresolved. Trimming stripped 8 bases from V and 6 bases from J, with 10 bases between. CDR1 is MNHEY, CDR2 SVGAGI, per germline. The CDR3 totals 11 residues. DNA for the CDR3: TGTGCCAGCGGGCATTTCGCTGAAGCTTTCTTT. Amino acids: CASGHFAEAFF.

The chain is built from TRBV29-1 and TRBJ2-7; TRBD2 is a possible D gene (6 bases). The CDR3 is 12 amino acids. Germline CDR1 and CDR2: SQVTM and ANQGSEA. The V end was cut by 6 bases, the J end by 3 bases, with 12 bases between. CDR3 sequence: CSVAWRGYEQYF. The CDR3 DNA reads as TGCAGCGTCGCTTGGCGGGGCTACGAGCAGTACTTC.

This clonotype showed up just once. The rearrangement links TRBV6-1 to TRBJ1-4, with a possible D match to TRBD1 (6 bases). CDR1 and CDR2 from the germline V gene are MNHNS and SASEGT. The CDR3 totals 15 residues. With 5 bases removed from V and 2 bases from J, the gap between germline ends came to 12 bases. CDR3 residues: CASSWTERTNEKLFF. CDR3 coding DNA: TGTGCCAGCAGTTGGACAGAGAGGACTAATGAAAAACTGTTTTTT.

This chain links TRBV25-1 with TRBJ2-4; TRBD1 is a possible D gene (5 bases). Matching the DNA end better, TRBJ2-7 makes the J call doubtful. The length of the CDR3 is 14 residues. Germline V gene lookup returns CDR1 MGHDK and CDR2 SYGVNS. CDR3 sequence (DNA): TGTGCCAGCAGTGAGGGCGCAGGGCACTACGAGCAGTACTTC. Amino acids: CASSEGAGHYEQYF.

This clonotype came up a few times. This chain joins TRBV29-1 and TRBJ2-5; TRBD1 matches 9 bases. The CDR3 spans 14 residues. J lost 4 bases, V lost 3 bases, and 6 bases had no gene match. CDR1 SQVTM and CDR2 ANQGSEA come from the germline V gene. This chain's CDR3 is CSVDGTGNGETQYF. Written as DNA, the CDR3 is TGCAGCGTTGATGGGACAGGGAATGGAGAGACCCAGTACTTC.

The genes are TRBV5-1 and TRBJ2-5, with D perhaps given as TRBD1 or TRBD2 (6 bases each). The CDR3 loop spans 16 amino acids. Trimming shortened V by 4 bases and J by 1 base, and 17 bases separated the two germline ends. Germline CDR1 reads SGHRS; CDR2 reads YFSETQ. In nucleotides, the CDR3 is TGCGCCAGCAGCCTCGGCGGAGGGGGACCCCAAGAGACCCAGTACTTC. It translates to CASSLGGGGPQETQYF.

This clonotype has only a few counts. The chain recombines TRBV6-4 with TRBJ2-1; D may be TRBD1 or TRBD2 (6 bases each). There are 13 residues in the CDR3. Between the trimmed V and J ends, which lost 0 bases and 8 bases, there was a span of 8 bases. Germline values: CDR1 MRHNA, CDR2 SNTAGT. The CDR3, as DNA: TGTGCCAGCAGTGACTCGGGGGGCGATGAGCAGTTCTTC. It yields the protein CASSDSGGDEQFF.

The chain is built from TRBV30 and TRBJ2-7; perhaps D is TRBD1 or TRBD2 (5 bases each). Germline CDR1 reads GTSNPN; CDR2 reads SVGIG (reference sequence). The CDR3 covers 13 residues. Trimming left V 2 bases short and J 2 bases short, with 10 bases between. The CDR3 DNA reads TGTGCCTGGAGTATCCAGGGAGCCTACGAGCAGTACTTC. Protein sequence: CAWSIQGAYEQYF.

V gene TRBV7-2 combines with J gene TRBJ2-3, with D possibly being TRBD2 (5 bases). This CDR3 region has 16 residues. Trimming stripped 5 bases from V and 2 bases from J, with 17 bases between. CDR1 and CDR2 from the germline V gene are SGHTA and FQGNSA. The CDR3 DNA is TGTGCCAGCAGCCCGACACCCACTAGGGCCACAGATACGCAGTATTTT. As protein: CASSPTPTRATDTQYF.

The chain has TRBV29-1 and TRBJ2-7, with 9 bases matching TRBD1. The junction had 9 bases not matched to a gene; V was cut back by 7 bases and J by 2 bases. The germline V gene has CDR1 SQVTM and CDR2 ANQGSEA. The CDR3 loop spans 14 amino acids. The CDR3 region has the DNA TGCAGCGCCCTTCCGGGACAGGGAGCCTACGAGCAGTACTTC. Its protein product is CSALPGQGAYEQYF.

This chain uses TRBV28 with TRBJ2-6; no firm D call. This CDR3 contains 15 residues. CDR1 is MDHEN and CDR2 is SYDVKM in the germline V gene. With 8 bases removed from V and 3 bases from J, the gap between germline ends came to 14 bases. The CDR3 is CASSLGRVGANVLTF. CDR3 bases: TGTGCCAGCTCCCTGGGAAGGGTTGGGGCCAACGTCCTGACTTTC.